This T cell receptor beta chain comes out of a study of siplizumab effects on memory and regulatory T cells. The study's findings and limits: Among alloreactive clones, only a minor fraction mapped to unstimulated subsets. The authors did not confirm suppressive function in proliferating Tregs from siplizumab cultures. Greater diversity than memory cells seemed evident in naive T cells, which also appeared to be major alloresponse contributors.

The V end lost 0 bases, the J end lost 0 bases, and 8 bases lay between the germline ends. The germline gives CDR1 SGHTA, CDR2 FQGTGA. The CDR3 has 15 residues. With respect to this clone: Its target is unknown.

Sequencing used immunoSEQ multiplex PCR; TCRdb keeps in-frame clones, though not all of them. The sample holds 100,000 or so clones, 94% seen once. V usage is TRBV7-3 and J usage is TRBJ2-5; D is perhaps TRBD2 (6 bases). Sequencing was carried out using Tregs sorted from blood. The receptor's source is a human donor in good health. CDR3 bases: TGTGCCAGCAGCTTAACGGGGAGGTACCAAGAGACCCAGTACTTC. Encoded protein: CASSLTGRYQETQYF.